This TCR beta chain was obtained from a study of cytomegalovirus exposure and HLA in healthy donors. Study-level points and caveats: Prediction of most subjects' HLA-A and HLA-B alleles by TCR beta sequences was reportedly accurate.

The primer mix had 60 Vbeta and 13 Jbeta primers. Some clones are missing from TCRdb's copy, which holds only in-frame ones; the method was immunoSEQ multiplex PCR. The sample shows more than 130,000 clones, about three quarters of them seen only once. Comment on this clone: What it binds is unknown.

J was trimmed by 0 bases and V by 1 base; bases with no gene match: 21. The CDR3 consists of 23 residues. Germline CDR1 reads MDHEN; CDR2 reads SYDVKM. This chain connects TRBV28 to TRBJ1-4; 9 bases are a match to TRBD1. This sequence originates from a man aged 35 to 55 in good health and CMV-seropositive. The sample was PBMCs. DNA for the CDR3: TGTGCCAGCAGTTTATTTGGGGCCGGGGACAGGGATGATTGGACAGCAACTAATGAAAAACTGTTTTTT. This codes for CASSLFGAGDRDDWTATNEKLFF.